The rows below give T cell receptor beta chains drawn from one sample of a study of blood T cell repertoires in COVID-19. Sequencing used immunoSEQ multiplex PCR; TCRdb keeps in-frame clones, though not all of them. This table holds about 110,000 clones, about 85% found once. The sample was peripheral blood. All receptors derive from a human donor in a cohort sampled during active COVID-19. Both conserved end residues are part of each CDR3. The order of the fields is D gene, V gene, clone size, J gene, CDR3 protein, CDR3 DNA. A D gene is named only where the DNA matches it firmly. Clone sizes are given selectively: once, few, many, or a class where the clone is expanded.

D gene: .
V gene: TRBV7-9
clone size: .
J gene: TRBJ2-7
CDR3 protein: CASSSPTGGAPYEQYF
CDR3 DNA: TGTGCCAGCAGCTCCCCGACGGGTGGGGCCCCCTACGAGCAGTACTTC

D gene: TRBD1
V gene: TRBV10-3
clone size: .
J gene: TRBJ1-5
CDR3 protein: CAISSDRADQPQHF
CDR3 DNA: TGTGCCATCAGTTCCGACAGGGCTGATCAGCCCCAGCATTTT

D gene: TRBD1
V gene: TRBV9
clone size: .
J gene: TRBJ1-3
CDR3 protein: CASSVEPGQAGNTIYF
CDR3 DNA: TGTGCCAGCAGCGTAGAGCCGGGACAGGCGGGAAACACCATATATTTT

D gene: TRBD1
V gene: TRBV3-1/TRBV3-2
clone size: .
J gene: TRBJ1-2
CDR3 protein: CASSQSNRGTGYTF
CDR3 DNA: TGTGCCAGCAGCCAATCAAACAGGGGCACAGGCTACACCTTC

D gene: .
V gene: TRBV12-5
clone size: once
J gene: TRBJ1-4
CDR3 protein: CASGLVRGRGIPPTNEKLFF
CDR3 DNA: TGTGCTAGTGGTTTGGTACGAGGGAGGGGTATCCCCCCAACTAATGAAAAACTGTTTTTT

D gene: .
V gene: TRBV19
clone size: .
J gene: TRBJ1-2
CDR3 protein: CASSIPYGFYGYTF
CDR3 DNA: TGTGCCAGTAGTATTCCTTACGGTTTCTATGGCTACACCTTC

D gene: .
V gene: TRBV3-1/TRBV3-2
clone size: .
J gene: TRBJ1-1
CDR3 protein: CASSQVGVNTEAFF
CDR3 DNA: TGTGCCAGCAGCCAAGTAGGGGTGAACACTGAAGCTTTCTTT

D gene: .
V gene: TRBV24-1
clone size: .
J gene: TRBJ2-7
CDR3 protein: CATRDQGGEQYF
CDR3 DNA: TGTGCCACCAGAGACCAGGGAGGCGAGCAGTACTTC

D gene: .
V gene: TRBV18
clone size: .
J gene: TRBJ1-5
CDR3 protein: CASSPGRESNQPQHF
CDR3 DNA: TGTGCCAGCTCACCGGGCAGGGAAAGCAATCAGCCCCAGCATTTT

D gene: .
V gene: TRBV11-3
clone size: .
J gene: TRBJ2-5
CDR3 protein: CASSSGVQETQYF
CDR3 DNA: TGTGCCAGCAGCTCCGGGGTCCAAGAGACCCAGTACTTC

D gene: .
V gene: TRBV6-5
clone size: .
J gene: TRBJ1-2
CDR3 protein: CASSYRDPGAQGYTF
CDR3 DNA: TGTGCCAGCAGTTATCGTGATCCGGGAGCTCAGGGCTACACCTTC

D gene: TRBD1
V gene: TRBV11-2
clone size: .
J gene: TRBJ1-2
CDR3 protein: CASSRYLDRGIAGYGYTF
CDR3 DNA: TGTGCCAGCAGCCGTTACCTGGACAGGGGAATAGCGGGCTATGGCTACACCTTC

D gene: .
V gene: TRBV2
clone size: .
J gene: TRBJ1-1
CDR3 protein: CASAKEGGNTEAFF
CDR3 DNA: TGTGCCAGCGCAAAAGAAGGAGGGAACACTGAAGCTTTCTTT

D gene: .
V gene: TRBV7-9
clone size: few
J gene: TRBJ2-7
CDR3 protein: CASSRSELRPYEQYF
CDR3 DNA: TGTGCCAGCAGCCGAAGCGAGCTTAGGCCCTACGAGCAGTACTTC

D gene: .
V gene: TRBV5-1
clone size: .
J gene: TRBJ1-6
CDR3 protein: CASSLGQGSSEPLHF
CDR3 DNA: TGCGCCAGCAGCTTGGGCCAGGGGTCCTCTGAACCCCTCCACTTT

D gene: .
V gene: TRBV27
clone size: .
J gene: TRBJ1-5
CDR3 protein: CASSNYSWYQPQHF
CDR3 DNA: TGTGCCAGCAGCAACTATAGCTGGTATCAGCCCCAGCATTTT

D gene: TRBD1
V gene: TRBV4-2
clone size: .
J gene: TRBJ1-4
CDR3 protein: CASSPQGVGEKLFF
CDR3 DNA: TGTGCCAGCAGCCCACAGGGGGTTGGCGAAAAACTGTTTTTT

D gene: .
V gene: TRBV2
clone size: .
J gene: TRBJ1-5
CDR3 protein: CASTGGQGYSNQPQHF
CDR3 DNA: TGTGCCAGCACCGGGGGGCAGGGCTATAGCAATCAGCCCCAGCATTTT

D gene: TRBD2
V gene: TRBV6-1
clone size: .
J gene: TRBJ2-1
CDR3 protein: CASSERENGNEQFF
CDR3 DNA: TGTGCCAGCAGTGAGCGGGAGAATGGCAATGAGCAGTTCTTC

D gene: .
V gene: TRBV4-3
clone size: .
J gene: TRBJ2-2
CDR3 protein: CASSQELVQVLSTGELFF
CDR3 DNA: TGCGCCAGCAGCCAAGAGTTGGTCCAGGTCTTGAGCACCGGGGAGCTGTTTTTT

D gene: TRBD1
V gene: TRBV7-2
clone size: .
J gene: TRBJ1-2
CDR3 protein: CASSYRQGPIYGYTF
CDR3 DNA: TGTGCCAGCAGCTATAGACAGGGGCCAATCTATGGCTACACCTTC

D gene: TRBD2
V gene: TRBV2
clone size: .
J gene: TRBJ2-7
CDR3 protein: CASSEARGGGFEQYF
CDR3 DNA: TGTGCCAGCAGTGAAGCGCGGGGGGGAGGGTTCGAGCAGTACTTC

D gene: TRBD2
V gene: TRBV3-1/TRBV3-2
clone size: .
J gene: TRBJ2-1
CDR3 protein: CASSQLGTSGVKGNEQFF
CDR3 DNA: TGTGCCAGCAGCCAACTAGGGACTAGCGGGGTCAAGGGCAATGAGCAGTTCTTC

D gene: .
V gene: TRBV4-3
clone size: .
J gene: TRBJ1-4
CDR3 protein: CASSQDFEGANEKLFF
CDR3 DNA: TGCGCCAGCAGCCAAGATTTCGAGGGTGCGAATGAAAAACTGTTTTTT

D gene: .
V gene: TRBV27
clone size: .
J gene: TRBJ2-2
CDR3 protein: CASSPRGGELFF
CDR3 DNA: TGTGCCAGCAGTCCAAGGGGGGGGGAGCTGTTTTTT

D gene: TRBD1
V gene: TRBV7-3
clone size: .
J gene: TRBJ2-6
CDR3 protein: CASSPYGQGAESSGANVLTF
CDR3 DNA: TGTGCCAGCAGCCCATACGGACAGGGGGCCGAAAGCTCTGGGGCCAACGTCCTGACTTTC

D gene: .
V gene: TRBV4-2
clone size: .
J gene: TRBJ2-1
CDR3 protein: CASSQSSGLSGQFF
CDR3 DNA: TGTGCCAGCAGCCAGTCCTCGGGACTTAGTGGGCAGTTCTTC

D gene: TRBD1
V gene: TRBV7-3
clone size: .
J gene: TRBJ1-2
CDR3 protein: CASSSWGQAYGYTF
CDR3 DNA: TGTGCCAGCAGTTCCTGGGGACAGGCCTATGGCTACACCTTC

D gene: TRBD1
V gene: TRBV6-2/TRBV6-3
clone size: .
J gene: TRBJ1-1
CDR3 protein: CASSYSGQANTEAFF
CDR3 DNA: TGTGCCAGCAGTTACTCTGGACAGGCGAACACTGAAGCTTTCTTT